This section outlines one T cell receptor beta chain sequence together with its context. The repertoire was sequenced with immunoSEQ multiplex PCR; TCRdb's copy has only in-frame clones and lacks some. This sample has around 25,000 clones, with approximately 88% found just once. Germline loops: CDR1 LNHDA, CDR2 SQIVND (reference sequence). This CDR3 region has 14 residues. V trimming: 3 bases; J trimming: 2 bases; junction bases outside the gene matches: 3. These data belong to a study of blood T cell repertoires in COVID-19. V and J are TRBV19 and TRBJ2-7; TRBD2 agrees at 8 bases. The sample consisted of peripheral blood. This sequence was found in a woman between 50 and 59 years old with active COVID-19. The CDR3 reads CASSISGTTYEQYF. The CDR3, as DNA: TGTGCCAGTAGTATTAGCGGGACCACCTACGAGCAGTACTTC.